This TCR beta chain was obtained from a study of molecular identifiers for immune sequencing clone quantification. Overall study: Across replicate runs, RNA obtained from around 20,000 or 100,000 naive CD8 cells was divided into five, with four undergoing sequencing. Findings and limits, study-wide: Over 98% of effector molecules, but under 1% in naive cells, were held by clones with more than 20 RNA copies. Clone sizes that are highly expanded could be underestimated when identical TCR molecules share a barcode.

The authors gated naive CD8 T cells as CD8+CD4-CCR7+CD45RA+ for sorting. Germline CDR1 is SGHDN and CDR2 is FVKESK. Trimming removed 4 bases from V and 0 bases from J, with 13 bases in between. The CDR3 consists of 17 residues. TCRdb re-called the PCR reads with MiXCR, one entry per CDR3 protein. The data contain 37,000 or so distinct CDR3 sequences, nearly 25% of them singletons. As concerns this clonotype: Antigen: not known. It may be a read error: a sequence one base away is much more abundant. This is likely a read error, given that the CDR3 carries no conserved phenylalanine or tryptophan at its end.

The source is a human donor in good health. Some libraries in this study had Jurkat cell RNA spiked in. The specimen sequenced was naive CD8+ T cells from blood, with Jurkat cell RNA spiked in. Stated subset: FACS-sorted CD8+CD4-CCR7+CD45RA+ naive T cells. The gene calls are TRBV14 and TRBJ2-6; D is possibly TRBD1 (5 bases). CDR3 in amino acids: CASSLLPGASGANVLTL. CDR3 DNA: TGTGCCAGCAGCCTTCTTCCTGGGGCCTCTGGGGCCAACGTCCTGACTCTC.